Listed here are 16 T cell receptor beta chains from one sample, sequenced in a study of T cell repertoires in cytomegalovirus infection. TCRdb reprocessed the reads via MiXCR and lists one record per CDR3 protein. The sample holds roughly 230,000 distinct CDR3 sequences, around 15% seen once. Material: CD8+ T cells from PBMCs. The receptors stem from a human donor in good health (CMV status not recorded). Some clones in this sample may be carry-over from other donors' samples.

The gene calls are TRBV3-1 and TRBJ1-1; 7 positions agree with TRBD1. Germline trimming cut 4 bases from V and 0 bases from J; bases unmatched to any gene: 5. Germline V gene sequence: CDR1 LGHDT, CDR2 YNNKEL (reference sequence). The CDR3 length is 15 residues. The CDR3 nucleotides are TGTGCCAGCAGCCCCGAGACAGGGATGAACACTGAAGCTTTCTTT. Translating gives CASSPETGMNTEAFF.

Details on this clonotype: Given a much more abundant clone one base away, this may be a read error. The chain links TRBV6-5 to TRBJ1-2, with a tentative D call TRBD1 (5 bases). V lost 5 bases and J 0 bases, leaving 13 bases between the germline ends. The CDR3 contains 15 residues. The germline V gene has CDR1 MNHEY and CDR2 SVGAGI. This CDR3 is CASSQDTATNYGYTF. Here the CDR3 DNA reads TGTGCCAGCAGTCAGGACACGGCGACTAACTATGGCTACACCTTC.

This clonotype has just a few counts. The chain has TRBV10-3 and TRBJ2-1, with D perhaps TRBD1 (5 bases). V was pared by 6 bases and J by 7 bases, with 7 bases between. The CDR3 loop spans 11 amino acids. CDR1 and CDR2 (germline): ENHRY, SYGVKD. The CDR3 spells CAIRDINEQFF. The CDR3 region has the DNA TGTGCCATCAGGGACATTAATGAGCAGTTCTTC.

This clonotype was recorded at least ten times. This chain joins TRBV27 and TRBJ2-4, with 12 bases aligning to TRBD1. V lost 4 bases, J lost 3 bases, and 7 bases stayed unmatched. This CDR3 has 17 residues. Germline V lookup: CDR1 MNHEY, CDR2 SMNVEV (reference sequence). The CDR3 DNA reads TGTGCCAGCAGTTCGGGACAGGGGGCGAGCGGCAAAAACATTCAGTACTTC. This gives the protein CASSSGQGASGKNIQYF.

This sequence joins TRBV4-3 and TRBJ2-2; D is unclear. Germline values: CDR1 LGHNA, CDR2 YSLEER. The CDR3 loop spans 15 amino acids. Between the trimmed V and J ends, which lost 3 bases and 3 bases, there was a span of 11 bases. DNA for the CDR3: TGCGCCAGCAGCCACCGAACCGGGTACACCGGGGAGCTGTTTTTT. Translating gives CASSHRTGYTGELFF.

With respect to this clonotype: This may arise from a read error, as a much more abundant clone is one base away. The J gene is TRBJ2-3, the V gene TRBV7-2; TRBD1 matches 7 bases. The trim removed 5 bases at V and 2 bases at J, leaving 7 bases unmatched. The V gene's germline CDR1 is SGHTA and CDR2 FQGNSA. This CDR3 comprises 15 residues. The CDR3 sequence is CASSTKTGYTDTQYF. In nucleotides, the CDR3 is TGTGCCAGCAGCACCAAGACAGGGTACACAGATACGCAGTATTTT.

The rearrangement links TRBV6-2 or TRBV6-3 to TRBJ2-5; 7 nucleotides line up with TRBD1. There are 17 residues in the CDR3. V dropped 0 bases and J dropped 0; count of bases not matched to a gene: 7. Germline V gene data show CDR1 as MNHEY and CDR2 as SVGEGT. Here the CDR3 DNA reads TGTGCCAGCAGTTACTCTACCCGGGACAGCAACCAAGAGACCCAGTACTTC. It encodes CASSYSTRDSNQETQYF.

This clonotype was seen many times. The rearrangement uses TRBV11-2 and TRBJ2-7; no clear D gene. The CDR3 is made up of 15 amino acids. Trimming removed 0 bases at V and 0 bases at J, with 9 bases between. Germline V lookup: CDR1 SGHAT, CDR2 FQNNGV. CDR3 region: CASSLEFVSSYEQYF. The CDR3 DNA follows: TGTGCCAGCAGCTTAGAGTTTGTCAGCTCCTACGAGCAGTACTTC.

The chain carries TRBV12-3 or TRBV12-4 and TRBJ1-2; TRBD1 might be the D (6 bases). This CDR3 is 14 amino acids long. The V end was cut by 3 bases, the J end by 7 bases, with 15 bases between. CDR3 nucleotides: TGTGCCAGCAGTTTCAGCAGGGGCGATAGTGGCTACACCTTC. Amino acids: CASSFSRGDSGYTF.

The V call is TRBV9, the J call TRBJ2-7, with 7 nucleotides matching TRBD1. This CDR3 has 16 residues. CDR1 is SGDLS, CDR2 YYNGEE, per germline. The J segment lost 0 bases and the V segment lost 0 bases, leaving 6 bases of the junction unmatched. The CDR3 sequence: CASSVGPGTVSYEQYF. CDR3 bases: TGTGCCAGCAGCGTAGGGCCCGGGACAGTCTCCTACGAGCAGTACTTC.

V gene TRBV5-1 combines with J gene TRBJ2-6, with D possibly matching TRBD1 (6 bases). The CDR3 length is 20 residues. Germline assignment: CDR1 SGHRS and CDR2 YFSETQ. Trimming stripped 0 bases from V and 0 bases from J, with 19 bases between. CDR3 sequence: CASSLAVAWGTRSGANVLTF. The DNA for the CDR3 is TGCGCCAGCAGCTTGGCCGTGGCGTGGGGGACACGCTCTGGGGCCAACGTCCTGACTTTC.

This clonotype was seen a handful of times. The genes are TRBV7-3 and TRBJ2-1, with TRBD2 matching over 11 bases. The CDR3 spans 16 residues. CDR1 and CDR2 from the germline V gene are SGHTA and FQGTGA. J gave up 7 bases and V 5 bases, and 10 bases lay outside the gene matches. The CDR3 spells CASSDRTSGHINEQFF. In nucleotides, the CDR3 is TGTGCCAGCAGCGACCGGACTAGCGGGCACATTAATGAGCAGTTCTTC.

This clonotype was counted only a few times. The gene calls are TRBV7-9 and TRBJ2-1; the D is unclear. V shed 4 bases and J shed 7 bases, with 11 bases lying between them. Germline lookup yields CDR1 SEHNR and CDR2 FQNEAQ (reference sequence). The CDR3 has 13 residues. CDR3 protein: CASSSGKQNEQFF. The CDR3 DNA reads TGTGCCAGCAGCTCAGGAAAACAGAATGAGCAGTTCTTC.

This chain uses TRBV11-2 with TRBJ2-3; a weak D match, TRBD1 (6 bases). This CDR3 is 15 amino acids long. Trimming removed 5 bases from V and 0 bases from J, with 12 bases in between. Per germline, CDR1 SGHAT and CDR2 FQNNGV. The CDR3 DNA follows: TGTGCCAGCAGCACCAGACAGGCTAGCACAGATACGCAGTATTTT. This sequence encodes CASSTRQASTDTQYF.

Here the CDR3 DNA reads TGTGCCAGCAGCCCGTCCACCCAGGGGAGGGACACTGAAGCTTTCTTT. Amino acid sequence: CASSPSTQGRDTEAFF. This sequence joins TRBV11-1 and TRBJ1-1; D is perhaps TRBD1 (6 bases). Trimming cost V 5 bases and J 3 bases, with 19 bases left between them. Germline loops: CDR1 SGHAT, CDR2 FQDESV (reference sequence). This CDR3 region has 16 residues. The full variable domain, with the rest looked up from reference TRBV11-1 and TRBJ1-1, is EAEVAQSPRYKITEKSQAVAFWCDPISGHATLYWYRQILGQGPELLVQFQDESVVDDSQLPKDRFSAERLKGVDSTLKIQPAELGDSAMYLCASSPSTQGRDTEAFFGQGTRLTVV.

This rearrangement joins TRBV5-1 to TRBJ2-7; D is perhaps TRBD2 (6 bases). Trimming removed 5 bases at V and 4 bases at J, with 7 bases between. The CDR3 loop spans 11 amino acids. Per the germline V gene, CDR1 is SGHRS and CDR2 is YFSETQ. The CDR3 nucleotides read TGCGCCAGCAGGCGGGATTACGAGCAGTACTTC. This translates into CASRRDYEQYF.